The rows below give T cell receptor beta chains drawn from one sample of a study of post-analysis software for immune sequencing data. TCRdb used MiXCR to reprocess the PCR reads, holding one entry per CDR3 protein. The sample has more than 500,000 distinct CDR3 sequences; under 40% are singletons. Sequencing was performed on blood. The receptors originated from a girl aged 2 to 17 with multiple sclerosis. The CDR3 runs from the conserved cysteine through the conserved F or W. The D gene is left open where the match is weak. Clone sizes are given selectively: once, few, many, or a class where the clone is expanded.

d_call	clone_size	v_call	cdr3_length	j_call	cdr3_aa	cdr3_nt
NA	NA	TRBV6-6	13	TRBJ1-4	CASSYRPYEKLFF	TGTGCCAGCAGTTACAGGCCATACGAAAAACTGTTTTTT
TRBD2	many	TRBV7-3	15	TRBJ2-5	CASSLAGGLVETQYF	TGTGCCAGCAGCTTAGCGGGGGGGCTCGTTGAGACCCAGTACTTC
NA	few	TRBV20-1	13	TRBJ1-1	CSARGQGLTEAFF	TGCAGTGCTAGGGGGCAGGGTTTAACTGAAGCTTTCTTT
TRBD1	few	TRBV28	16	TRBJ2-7	CASSPETGPRGYEQYF	TGTGCCAGCAGTCCAGAGACAGGGCCCCGGGGCTACGAGCAGTACTTC
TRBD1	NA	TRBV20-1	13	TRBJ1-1	CSANRGPNTEAFF	TGCAGTGCCAACAGGGGACCGAACACTGAAGCTTTCTTT
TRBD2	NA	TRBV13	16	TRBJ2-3	CASSFRTSGLSLTQYF	TGTGCCAGCAGCTTCCGGACTAGCGGCCTATCCCTTACGCAGTATTTT
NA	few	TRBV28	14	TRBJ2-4	CTSSRAWLANIQYF	TGTACCAGCAGTCGGGCGTGGCTGGCGAACATTCAGTACTTC
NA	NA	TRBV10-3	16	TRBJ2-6	CAISEQGGSGANVLTF	TGTGCCATCAGTGAACAGGGAGGCTCTGGGGCCAACGTCCTGACTTTC
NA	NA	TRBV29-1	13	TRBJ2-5	CSVDSGDQETQYF	TGCAGCGTTGATTCAGGGGACCAAGAGACCCAGTACTTC
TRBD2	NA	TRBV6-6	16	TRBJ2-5	CASSYFGTSGQETQYF	TGTGCCAGCAGTTACTTCGGGACTAGCGGGCAAGAGACCCAGTACTTC
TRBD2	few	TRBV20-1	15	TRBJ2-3	CSAREERGRIDTQYF	TGCAGTGCTAGAGAGGAGCGGGGGAGGATCGATACGCAGTATTTT
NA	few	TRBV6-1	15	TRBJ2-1	CASNTAGEGANEQFF	TGTGCCAGCAACACAGCGGGAGAGGGGGCCAATGAGCAGTTCTTC
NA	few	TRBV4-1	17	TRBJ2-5	CASSQGDTSGIQETQYF	TGCGCCAGCAGCCAAGGGGACACGTCGGGGATCCAAGAGACCCAGTACTTC
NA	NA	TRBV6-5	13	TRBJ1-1	CASSSPMNTEAFF	TGTGCCAGCAGTTCTCCAATGAACACTGAAGCTTTCTTT
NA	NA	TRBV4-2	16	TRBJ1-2	CASSQVFKRDSYGYTF	TGTGCCAGCAGCCAAGTATTTAAGAGGGACTCTTATGGCTACACCTTC
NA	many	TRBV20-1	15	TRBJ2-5	CSARLTGIRQETQYF	TGCAGTGCTAGGTTAACGGGGATCCGCCAAGAGACCCAGTACTTC
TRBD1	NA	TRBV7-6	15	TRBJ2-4	CASSATDRDEGEQYF	TGTGCCAGCAGCGCGACGGACAGGGACGAGGGTGAGCAGTACTTC
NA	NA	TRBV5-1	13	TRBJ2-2	CASSLAYTGELFF	TGCGCCAGCAGCTTGGCGTACACCGGGGAGCTGTTTTTT
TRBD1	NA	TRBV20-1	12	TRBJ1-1	CSAWDRGTEAFF	TGCAGTGCTTGGGACAGGGGAACTGAAGCTTTCTTT
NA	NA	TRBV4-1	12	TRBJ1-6	CASSGNNSPLHF	TGCGCCAGCAGCGGAAATAATTCACCCCTCCACTTT
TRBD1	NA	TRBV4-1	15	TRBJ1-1	CASSHAGQGDTEAFF	TGCGCCAGCAGCCACGCCGGACAGGGGGACACTGAAGCTTTCTTT
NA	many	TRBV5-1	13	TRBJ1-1	CASSLVGTTEAFF	TGCGCCAGCAGCTTGGTTGGCACAACCGAAGCTTTCTTT
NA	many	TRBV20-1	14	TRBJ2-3	CSARGGGNTDTQYF	TGCAGTGCTAGAGGGGGCGGGAACACAGATACGCAGTATTTT
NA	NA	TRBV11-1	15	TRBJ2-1	CASSEIWGVGNEQFF	TGTGCCAGCAGCGAGATTTGGGGGGTAGGAAATGAGCAGTTCTTC
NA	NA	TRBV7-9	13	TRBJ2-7	CASSSGRGYEQYF	TGTGCCAGCAGCTCTGGACGCGGCTACGAGCAGTACTTC
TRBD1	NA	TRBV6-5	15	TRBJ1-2	CDSSPTQGQGEGYTF	TGTGACAGCAGTCCCACCCAGGGACAGGGGGAAGGCTACACCTTC
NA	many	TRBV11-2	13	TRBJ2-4	CASSLAGPNIQYF	TGTGCCAGCAGCTTAGCAGGCCCGAACATTCAGTACTTC
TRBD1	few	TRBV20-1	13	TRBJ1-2	CSALDRGDYGYTF	TGCAGTGCTCTGGACAGGGGCGACTATGGCTACACCTTC
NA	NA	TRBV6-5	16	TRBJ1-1	CASSYSTRTGNTEAFF	TGTGCCAGCAGTTACTCGACACGGACGGGGAACACTGAAGCTTTCTTT
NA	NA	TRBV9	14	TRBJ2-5	CASSVAARKETQYF	TGTGCCAGCAGCGTAGCGGCTAGGAAAGAGACCCAGTACTTC
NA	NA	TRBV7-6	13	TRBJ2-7	CASSLVLGGEQYF	TGTGCCAGCAGCTTGGTACTTGGCGGGGAGCAGTACTTC
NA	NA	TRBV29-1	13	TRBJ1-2	CSVDEWGRDGYTF	TGCAGCGTCGACGAATGGGGAAGGGATGGCTACACCTTC
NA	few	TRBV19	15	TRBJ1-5	CASSIGSGGNQPQHF	TGTGCCAGTAGTATTGGGTCAGGGGGCAATCAGCCCCAGCATTTT
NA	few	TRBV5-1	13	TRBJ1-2	CASSIDSGYGYTF	TGCGCCAGCAGCATCGACAGTGGGTATGGCTACACCTTC
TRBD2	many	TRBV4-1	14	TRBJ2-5	CASSPAGGQETQYF	TGTGCCAGCAGCCCTGCGGGGGGACAAGAGACCCAGTACTTC
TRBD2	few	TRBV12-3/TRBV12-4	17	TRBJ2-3	CASSLGLAGARADTQYF	TGTGCCAGCAGTTTAGGACTAGCGGGGGCCCGAGCAGATACGCAGTATTTT
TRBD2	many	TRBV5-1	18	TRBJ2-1	CASSSSGGRNSAYNEQFF	TGCGCCAGCAGCTCTAGCGGGGGGCGTAATTCAGCTTACAATGAGCAGTTCTTC
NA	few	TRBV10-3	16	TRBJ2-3	CAISTLAGAGTDTQYF	TGTGCCATCAGTACCCTGGCAGGGGCGGGCACAGATACGCAGTATTTT
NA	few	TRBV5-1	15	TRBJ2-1	CASSLAGLVSNEQFF	TGCGCCAGCAGCTTGGCCGGGCTAGTGAGCAATGAGCAGTTCTTC
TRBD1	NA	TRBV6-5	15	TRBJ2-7	CASSRTGTGIHEQYF	TGTGCCAGCAGTAGAACCGGGACAGGGATACACGAGCAGTACTTC
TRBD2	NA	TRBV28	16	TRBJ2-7	CASSSGRGGFYNEQYF	TGTGCCAGCAGTTCGGGGCGGGGGGGATTTTACAATGAGCAGTACTTC
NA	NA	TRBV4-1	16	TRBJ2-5	CASSGVGFLRQETQYF	TGCGCCAGCAGCGGGGTAGGGTTTTTAAGACAAGAGACCCAGTACTTC
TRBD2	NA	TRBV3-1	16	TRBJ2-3	CASSQERAGGADTQYF	TGTGCCAGCAGCCAAGAACGGGCCGGGGGGGCGGATACGCAGTATTTT
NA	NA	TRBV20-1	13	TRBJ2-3	CSAVGAGTDTQYF	TGCAGTGCCGTTGGGGCGGGCACGGATACGCAGTATTTT
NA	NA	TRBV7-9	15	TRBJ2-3	CASTPGASASDTQYF	TGTGCCAGCACCCCTGGGGCGTCGGCGTCAGATACGCAGTATTTT
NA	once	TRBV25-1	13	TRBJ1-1	CASSAGTLPEAFF	TGTGCCAGCAGTGCGGGGACTTTACCGGAAGCTTTCTTT
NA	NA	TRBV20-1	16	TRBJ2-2	CSARDPWGANTGELFF	TGCAGTGCTAGAGATCCGTGGGGGGCGAACACCGGGGAGCTGTTTTTT
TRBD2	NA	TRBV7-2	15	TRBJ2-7	CASSPRTSGTYEQYF	TGTGCCAGCAGCCCAAGGACTAGCGGGACCTACGAGCAGTACTTC
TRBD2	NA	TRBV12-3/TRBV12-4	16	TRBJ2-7	CASSLAMRGGPYEQYF	TGTGCCAGCAGTTTAGCGATGCGGGGGGGCCCCTACGAGCAGTACTTC
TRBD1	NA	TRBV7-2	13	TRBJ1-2	CASSSNRGQGYTF	TGTGCCAGCAGCTCAAACAGGGGACAGGGCTACACCTTC
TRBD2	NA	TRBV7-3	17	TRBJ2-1	CASSGLAGGTTDNEQFF	TGTGCCAGCAGCGGACTAGCGGGGGGCACTACGGACAATGAGCAGTTCTTC
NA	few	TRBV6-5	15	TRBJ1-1	CASRPRRGMNTEAFF	TGTGCCAGCAGACCTAGGCGCGGGATGAACACTGAAGCTTTCTTT
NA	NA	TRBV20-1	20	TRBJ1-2	CSATAPFRFWAGTVNYGYTF	TGCAGTGCCACAGCGCCATTTCGGTTTTGGGCAGGGACGGTTAACTATGGCTACACCTTC
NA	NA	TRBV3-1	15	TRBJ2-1	CASSQDVGRYNEQFF	TGTGCCAGCAGCCAAGATGTAGGCAGATACAATGAGCAGTTCTTC
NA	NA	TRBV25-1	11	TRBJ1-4	CASSEFNRLFF	TGTGCCAGCAGTGAATTCAACCGACTGTTTTTT
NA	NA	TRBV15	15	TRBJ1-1	CATSGVFEGDTEAFF	TGTGCCACCAGCGGGGTGTTTGAAGGAGACACTGAAGCTTTCTTT
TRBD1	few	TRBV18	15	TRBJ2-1	CASSPLGQGYNEQFF	TGTGCCAGCTCACCTCTCGGACAGGGGTACAATGAGCAGTTCTTC